What follows are 9 T cell receptor beta chains derived from one specimen sequenced in a study of T-cell reconstitution after alpha-beta-depleted transplantation in children. Construction of the TCRbeta library involved unique molecular identifiers. MiXCR, run by TCRdb on the PCR reads, gives a single entry per CDR3 protein. The sample includes 190,000 or so distinct CDR3 sequences, about 14% of them seen just once. The sequenced sample was PBMCs from the stem cell graft donor, obtained from the stem cell graft. These receptor sequences come from a human donor who donated a stem cell graft to a child with acute lymphoblastic leukemia.

This clonotype was observed many times. The chain joins TRBV27 to TRBJ1-1; D not resolved. CDR3 length equals 17 residues. Trimming stripped 5 bases from V and 1 base from J, with 20 bases between. Germline CDR1 MNHEY, CDR2 SMNVEV (reference sequence). CDR3 protein: CASSIQPGLRGNTEAFF. The CDR3 DNA is TGTGCCAGCAGTATCCAACCAGGCTTGCGGGGGAACACTGAAGCTTTCTTT.

The chain joins TRBV7-2 to TRBJ1-6; D not certain. Germline CDR1 is SGHTA and CDR2 is FQGNSA. Trimming left V 5 bases short and J 4 bases short, with 15 bases between. CDR3 length equals 16 residues. CDR3 sequence (DNA): TGTGCCAGCAGCCCCCTCGGCGGCGTTTATAATTCACCCCTCCACTTT. Translating gives CASSPLGGVYNSPLHF.

This clonotype was observed at least ten times. The chain joins TRBV20-1 to TRBJ2-3, with 10 positions matching TRBD2. Germline assignment: CDR1 DFQATT and CDR2 SNEGSKA (reference sequence). The trim removed 1 base at V and 5 bases at J, leaving 9 bases unmatched. The CDR3 has 16 amino acids. The CDR3 loop reads CSARVLLAGARDTQYF. CDR3 bases: TGCAGTGCTAGAGTGCTGCTAGCGGGAGCGAGAGATACGCAGTATTTT.

The CDR3 bases are TGTGCCACCAGTCCGTCGGGGGGGGCTTGGGTCTACAATGAGCAGTTCTTC. The encoded protein is CATSPSGGAWVYNEQFF. The V gene is TRBV24-1, the J gene TRBJ2-1; 8 nucleotides align to TRBD2. The CDR3 spans 17 residues. Germline CDR1 KGHDR, CDR2 SFDVKD. The trim removed 6 bases at V and 3 bases at J, leaving 12 bases unmatched.

This clonotype has ten or more counts. The rearrangement links TRBV20-1 to TRBJ2-7; D remains ambiguous. Between the trimmed V and J ends, which lost 3 bases and 6 bases, there was a span of 12 bases. The CDR3 is 12 residues long. The germline gives CDR1 DFQATT, CDR2 SNEGSKA (reference sequence). CDR3 protein: CSASDVQPEQYF. The CDR3 DNA reads TGCAGTGCTAGCGATGTCCAGCCCGAGCAGTACTTC.

The chain uses TRBV20-1 and TRBJ1-5, with 8 nucleotides matching TRBD1. The CDR3 covers 14 residues. The trim removed 4 bases at V and 2 bases at J, leaving 4 bases unmatched. Germline V gene lookup returns CDR1 DFQATT and CDR2 SNEGSKA (reference sequence). The CDR3 sequence is CSAIRTGRNQPQHF. CDR3 DNA sequence: TGCAGTGCTATTAGGACAGGGCGCAATCAGCCCCAGCATTTT.

This clonotype was recorded many times. J is TRBJ1-6 and V is TRBV11-2; D gene uncertain. Deletions cut 0 bases from V and 3 bases from J, with 6 bases between. From germline, CDR1 is SGHAT and CDR2 FQNNGV. This CDR3 has 15 amino acids. CDR3 nucleotide sequence: TGTGCCAGCAGCTTAGAGGGAGACTATAATTCACCCCTCCACTTT. It is translated as CASSLEGDYNSPLHF.

This clonotype was seen ten or more times. V and J are TRBV12-3 or TRBV12-4 and TRBJ2-1; 12 nucleotides align to TRBD2. The CDR3 sequence is 20 residues long. V was clipped by 5 bases and J by 4 bases; unmatched bases: 18. CDR3 sequence reads: CASSARQGTRLAGAYNEQFF. CDR3 in DNA: TGTGCCAGCAGTGCCCGACAGGGAACGAGACTAGCGGGGGCTTACAATGAGCAGTTCTTC.

This clonotype was detected ten times or more. The chain recombines TRBV7-6 with TRBJ2-2, with TRBD2 matching 11 bases. Germline CDR1 SGHVS, CDR2 FNYEAQ. The ends lost 5 bases at V and 5 bases at J; junction bases unmatched: 19. This CDR3 is built from 20 residues. The CDR3 region is CASSPTAWVSGRARTGELFF. Written as DNA, the CDR3 is TGTGCCAGCAGCCCCACCGCCTGGGTTAGCGGGAGGGCGAGAACCGGGGAGCTGTTTTTT.